One sample yielded the 23 T cell receptor beta chains listed below, sequenced in a study of blood T cells in healthy people across ages. Alongside a J-beta primer mix, a sample-barcoded 5' primer served in a second PCR lasting roughly 6 to 11 cycles. TCRdb called the 5' RACE reads again in MiXCR, with one record for every CDR3 protein. The table lists around 900,000 distinct CDR3 sequences, roughly 51% of them singletons. The specimen sequenced was blood. The source is a woman aged 60 to 75 in good health.

V and J are TRBV4-2 and TRBJ1-5, with D possibly being TRBD1 (6 bases). The germline gives CDR1 LGHNA, CDR2 YNFKEQ. The CDR3 is 15 amino acids. The germline V and J ends were trimmed by 0 bases and 6 bases, with 12 bases remaining between them. The CDR3 here is CASSQDGGAGQPQHF. The CDR3 DNA follows: TGTGCCAGCAGCCAAGATGGGGGGGCAGGTCAGCCCCAGCATTTT.

CDR3 coding DNA: TGTGCCAGGATTACTCGACAGGGTAGTGAGGAGACCCAGTACTTC. It translates to CARITRQGSEETQYF. J is TRBJ2-4 and V is TRBV28, with 7 positions matching TRBD1. With the DNA end fitting TRBJ2-5 better, the J assignment may be wrong. The V gene's germline CDR1 is MDHEN and CDR2 SYDVKM. The CDR3 spans 15 residues.

On this clonotype: Germline and junction disagree at one end, which may indicate a read error. The V and J genes are TRBV7-9 and TRBJ2-3, with a tentative D call TRBD1 (6 bases). The CDR3 has 13 residues. Looked up from germline, CDR1 is SEHNR and CDR2 is FQNEAQ (reference sequence). CDR3 protein: CASGLQGADTQYF. The CDR3 bases are TGTGCCAGCGGCTTACAGGGCGCAGATACGCAGTATTTT.

This clonotype has a handful of counts. The CDR3 loop reads CASSPAGTGNYGYTF. The CDR3 bases are TGTGCCAGCAGTCCAGCCGGGACAGGGAACTATGGCTACACCTTC. The gene calls are TRBV12-3 or TRBV12-4 and TRBJ1-2; 9 nucleotides line up with TRBD1. V lost 5 bases to trimming and J lost 2 bases; unmatched junction nucleotides: 6. This CDR3 is 15 amino acids long.

The chain links TRBV27 to TRBJ1-1; D is unclear. The CDR3 has 12 amino acids. The germline gives CDR1 MNHEY, CDR2 SMNVEV (reference sequence). With 5 bases removed from V and 3 bases from J, the gap between germline ends came to 7 bases. The CDR3 nucleotides are TGTGCCAGCAGTGCGAGGGACACTGAAGCTTTCTTT. Amino acids: CASSARDTEAFF.

This chain joins TRBV4-1 and TRBJ2-5; no reliable D call. Near its end, the DNA agrees better with TRBJ2-7, so the J call may be wrong. Per the germline V gene, CDR1 is MGHRA and CDR2 is YSYEKL. The CDR3 loop spans 15 amino acids. The CDR3 sequence is CASSQPVQKTYEQYF. As DNA, the CDR3 is TGCGCCAGCAGCCAACCGGTACAGAAGACCTACGAGCAGTACTTC.

In this sample, this clonotype turned up a few times. The gene calls are TRBV20-1 and TRBJ2-7; no definite D call. This CDR3 is built from 14 residues. CDR1 and CDR2 from the germline V gene are DFQATT and SNEGSKA (reference sequence). Trimming took 0 bases from V and 0 from J, leaving 9 bases between them. The CDR3 sequence: CSARDGKGSYEQYF. In nucleotides, the CDR3 is TGCAGTGCTAGAGATGGGAAGGGCTCCTACGAGCAGTACTTC.

Comments on this clonotype: The junction and the germline gene differ at one end; a read error may be behind it. The V and J genes are TRBV5-1 and TRBJ2-7, with D perhaps TRBD1 (5 bases). This CDR3 spans 16 amino acids. Per the germline V gene, CDR1 is SGHRS and CDR2 is YFSETQ. The CDR3 coding sequence is TGCGCCAACAGCTTGGGATTGGGGCTAAGCTCCTACGAGCAGTACTTC. It translates to CANSLGLGLSSYEQYF.

This chain connects TRBV20-1 to TRBJ2-1; maybe TRBD1 (6 bases). Germline lookup yields CDR1 DFQATT and CDR2 SNEGSKA (reference sequence). CDR3 length: 17 residues. The V and J ends lost 3 bases and 4 bases respectively, with 22 bases between them. CDR3 region: CSASRGIVAEIYNEQFF. CDR3 in DNA: TGCAGTGCTAGTAGGGGGATTGTAGCAGAAATATACAATGAGCAGTTCTTC.

The chain combines TRBV20-1 with TRBJ2-7; D possibly corresponds to TRBD1 (6 bases). The ends were cut back, 7 bases at V and 0 bases at J, with 10 bases in the middle. There are 12 residues in the CDR3. Germline assignment: CDR1 DFQATT and CDR2 SNEGSKA (reference sequence). CDR3 in amino acids: CSGGGGSYEQYF. The CDR3, as DNA: TGCAGTGGAGGGGGTGGCTCCTACGAGCAGTACTTC.

J is TRBJ2-1 and V is TRBV9, with D unresolved. The germline V gene has CDR1 SGDLS and CDR2 YYNGEE. The CDR3 sequence is 13 residues long. With 4 bases removed from V and 6 bases from J, the gap between germline ends came to 11 bases. The CDR3 coding sequence is TGTGCCAGCAGCCCAAGCCGGGTCAATGAGCAGTTCTTC. This codes for CASSPSRVNEQFF.

The sample holds a few counts of this clonotype. The chain joins TRBV6-2 or TRBV6-3 to TRBJ1-5, with D hard to call. Trimming cost V 6 bases and J 1 base, with 10 bases left between them. Germline V gives CDR1 MNHEY, CDR2 SVGEGT. This CDR3 is 14 amino acids long. The CDR3 region is CASSPGRSNQPQHF. DNA for the CDR3: TGTGCCAGCAGCCCCGGACGGAGCAATCAGCCCCAGCATTTT.

This clonotype has a handful of counts. The chain recombines TRBV20-1 with TRBJ2-3, with 8 positions matching TRBD2. Germline assignment: CDR1 DFQATT and CDR2 SNEGSKA (reference sequence). The CDR3 sequence is 13 residues long. CDR3 in DNA: TGCACTGGAGCGGGAGAGGGGACAGATACGCAGTATTTT. Translating it yields CTGAGEGTDTQYF.

This clonotype has ten or more counts. This CDR3 is CASSSVGLAGAYEQFF. DNA for the CDR3: TGTGCCAGCAGCTCGGTCGGTCTAGCGGGAGCCTATGAGCAGTTCTTC. V usage is TRBV7-9 and J usage is TRBJ2-1; TRBD2 matches at 10 bases. J gave up 8 bases and V 4 bases, and 11 bases lay outside the gene matches. The germline V gene has CDR1 SEHNR and CDR2 FQNEAQ (reference sequence). This CDR3 has 16 amino acids.

This CDR3 is CASSLWGQEYNEQYF. In nucleotides, the CDR3 is TGTGCCAGCAGCTTATGGGGACAAGAATACAATGAGCAGTACTTC. The chain recombines TRBV7-2 with TRBJ2-7, with a weak D call TRBD1 (6 bases). Germline assignment: CDR1 SGHTA and CDR2 FQGNSA. CDR3 length: 15 amino acids. V lost 2 bases, J lost 7 bases, and 18 bases lay in between. Supplemented by reference TRBV7-2 and TRBJ2-7, the full variable domain reads GAGVSQSPSNKVTEKGKDVELRCDPISGHTALYWYRQSLGQGLEFLIYFQGNSAPDKSGLPSDRFSAERTGGSVSTLTIQRTQQEDSAVYLCASSLWGQEYNEQYFGPGTRLTVT.

The chain couples TRBV4-2 to TRBJ1-5, with 8 bases matching TRBD1. The CDR3 extends over 17 amino acids. V lost 3 bases and J lost 4; bases outside the gene matches: 11. The germline V gene has CDR1 LGHNA and CDR2 YNFKEQ. CDR3 sequence (DNA): TGTGCCAGCAGCCAGGTCCTCGGGACAGGTGGGAATCAGCCCCAGCATTTT. Protein sequence: CASSQVLGTGGNQPQHF.

The genes are TRBV28 and TRBJ2-5; 8 nucleotides agree with TRBD2. Germline-derived CDR1 and CDR2 are MDHEN and SYDVKM. Trimming removed 8 bases from V and 1 base from J; junction bases left unmatched: 6. The CDR3 extends over 14 amino acids. CDR3 amino acids: CASQLGGGQETQYF. The CDR3 DNA reads TGTGCCAGCCAACTCGGGGGGGGCCAAGAGACCCAGTACTTC.

This clonotype was seen more than once but under ten times. The gene calls are TRBV29-1 and TRBJ2-1, with D unclear. This CDR3 is 12 amino acids long. V was cut by 5 bases and J by 7 bases, with 12 bases left in between. Germline loops: CDR1 SQVTM, CDR2 ANQGSEA. This CDR3 is CSVSPTGNEQFF. CDR3 DNA sequence: TGCAGCGTTTCACCCACTGGTAATGAGCAGTTCTTC.

This rearrangement joins TRBV28 to TRBJ2-5, with 11 bases fitting TRBD2. CDR1 is MDHEN, CDR2 SYDVKM, per germline. J lost 5 bases, V lost 2 bases, and 4 bases had no gene match. The CDR3 covers 15 residues. The CDR3 sequence is CASSLSGLAGETQYF. CDR3 DNA sequence: TGTGCCAGCAGTTTAAGTGGACTAGCGGGTGAGACCCAGTACTTC.

This chain connects TRBV20-1 to TRBJ2-1, with D possibly being TRBD1 (6 bases). Germline V gene lookup returns CDR1 DFQATT and CDR2 SNEGSKA (reference sequence). V was trimmed by 5 bases and J by 13 bases, leaving 18 bases between them. The CDR3 is made up of 12 amino acids. The CDR3 protein is CSAPLGAETQFF. The CDR3 DNA reads TGCAGTGCTCCCCTGGGGGCGGAGACCCAGTTCTTC.

V is TRBV20-1 and J is TRBJ1-5; TRBD1 agrees at 7 bases. This CDR3 is built from 13 residues. V trimming: 5 bases; J trimming: 5 bases; junction bases outside the gene matches: 6. The germline gives CDR1 DFQATT, CDR2 SNEGSKA (reference sequence). CDR3 amino acids: CSASDRDYQPQHF. The CDR3 DNA sequence: TGCAGTGCTTCTGACAGGGACTATCAGCCCCAGCATTTT.

The chain links TRBV7-2 to TRBJ2-5, with D perhaps matching TRBD1 (6 bases). This CDR3 comprises 17 residues. V lost 1 base to trimming and J lost 5 bases, with 20 bases between them. Germline V gives CDR1 SGHTA, CDR2 FQGNSA. The CDR3 region has the DNA TGTGCCAGCAGCTTAGTCGGGCCAGGGGCGAATTTCGAGACCCAGTACTTC. This gives the protein CASSLVGPGANFETQYF.

The chain recombines TRBV9 with TRBJ2-5; D gene uncertain. Matching the DNA end better, TRBJ2-7 makes the J call doubtful. Germline CDR1 is SGDLS and CDR2 is YYNGEE. This CDR3 has 14 residues. CDR3 in DNA: TGTGCCAGCAGCGTCGATTTGGGTTCCTACGAGCAGTACTTC. It is translated as CASSVDLGSYEQYF.